The 5 T cell receptor beta chains below were found in one sample sequenced in a study of tissue T cells after allogeneic stem cell transplantation. Here immunoSEQ multiplex PCR was the method, and the copy in TCRdb shows in-frame clones only, minus some. Of approximately 1,300 clones in the sample, less than 65% were seen once. Time point described: mouse harvest day 7 after allogeneic transplant. Mouse grafts combined 10^7 T-cell-depleted bone marrow cells with 10^6 splenic CD5+ T cells. The material sequenced was liver tissue. All receptors come from a female BALB/c mouse given C57BL/6 T cells with graft-versus-host disease after an allogeneic hematopoietic cell transplant.

This clone was counted a few times. Mouse gene names and germline throughout. Read data end 1 residue before the CDR3 end; the end is taken from the germline J gene. The chain joins TRBV16 to TRBJ2-1; 7 bases fit TRBD1. Per the germline V gene, CDR1 is SGHSA and CDR2 is FRNQAP. Germline trimming cut 8 bases from V and 3 bases from J; bases unmatched to any gene: 4. CDR3 length: 13 residues. This CDR3 reads CASAGTVYAEQFF. The CDR3 DNA, read in part, is TGTGCAAGCGCCGGGACAGTCTATGCTGAGCAGTTC.

Comment on this clone: Germline and genes here are mouse. The sequence runs out 1 residue before the end of the CDR3; the remainder is reconstructed from the germline J gene. The V gene is TRBV1, the J gene TRBJ2-7; D gene uncertain. Germline values: CDR1 NSQYPW, CDR2 LRSPGD (reference sequence). The CDR3 is 11 residues long. Trimming cost V 0 bases and J 6 bases, with 3 bases left between them. Incomplete CDR3 DNA: TGCACCTGCAGTGCAGATCCTGAACAGTAC. Translating gives CTCSADPEQY. The entire CDR3 is CTCSADPEQYF.

Notes on this clone: The genes and germline here are from mouse. The CDR3 end falls 1 residue outside the read, so it is completed with the germline J gene. The chain carries TRBV26 and TRBJ1-6; D is ambiguous. TRBJ1-6 is identified as an open reading frame with a role that is uncertain. V was trimmed by 0 bases and J by 5 bases, leaving 8 bases between them. The germline V gene encodes CDR1 KGHPV and CDR2 FQNQEV (reference sequence). This CDR3 is built from 15 residues. The DNA read from the CDR3 is TGTGCCAGCAGTCTGTCGACACAAAATAATTCGCCCCTCTAC. Its translation is CASSLSTQNNSPLY. The full CDR3 reads CASSLSTQNNSPLYF.

Comment on this clone: The genes and germline here are from mouse. The read ends 1 residue shy of where the CDR3 ends; the end is completed using the germline J gene. V usage is TRBV19 and J usage is TRBJ1-2; D remains unclear. V was clipped by 2 bases and J by 3 bases, with 8 bases between them. The CDR3 spans 13 residues. Germline lookup yields CDR1 FNHDT and CDR2 SITEND (reference sequence). The sequenced part of the CDR3 DNA is TGTGCCAGCAGTATCTCGGGGTACTCCGACTACACC. Amino acids: CASSISGYSDYT. From start to end, the CDR3 is CASSISGYSDYTF.

Of note for this clone: Germline and genes: mouse. The DNA ends 1 residue before the CDR3 does, and the rest of the CDR3 is filled in from the germline J gene. This chain joins TRBV23 and TRBJ2-2; the table names TRBD1, a call not compared with the DNA. Germline CDR1 and CDR2: KGHTA and FQNQQP. CDR3 size: 13 residues. This CDR3 reads CSSSPRGTGQLYF. CDR3 bases read: TGCTCCAGCAGTCCTAGGGGCACCGGGCAGCTCTAC.